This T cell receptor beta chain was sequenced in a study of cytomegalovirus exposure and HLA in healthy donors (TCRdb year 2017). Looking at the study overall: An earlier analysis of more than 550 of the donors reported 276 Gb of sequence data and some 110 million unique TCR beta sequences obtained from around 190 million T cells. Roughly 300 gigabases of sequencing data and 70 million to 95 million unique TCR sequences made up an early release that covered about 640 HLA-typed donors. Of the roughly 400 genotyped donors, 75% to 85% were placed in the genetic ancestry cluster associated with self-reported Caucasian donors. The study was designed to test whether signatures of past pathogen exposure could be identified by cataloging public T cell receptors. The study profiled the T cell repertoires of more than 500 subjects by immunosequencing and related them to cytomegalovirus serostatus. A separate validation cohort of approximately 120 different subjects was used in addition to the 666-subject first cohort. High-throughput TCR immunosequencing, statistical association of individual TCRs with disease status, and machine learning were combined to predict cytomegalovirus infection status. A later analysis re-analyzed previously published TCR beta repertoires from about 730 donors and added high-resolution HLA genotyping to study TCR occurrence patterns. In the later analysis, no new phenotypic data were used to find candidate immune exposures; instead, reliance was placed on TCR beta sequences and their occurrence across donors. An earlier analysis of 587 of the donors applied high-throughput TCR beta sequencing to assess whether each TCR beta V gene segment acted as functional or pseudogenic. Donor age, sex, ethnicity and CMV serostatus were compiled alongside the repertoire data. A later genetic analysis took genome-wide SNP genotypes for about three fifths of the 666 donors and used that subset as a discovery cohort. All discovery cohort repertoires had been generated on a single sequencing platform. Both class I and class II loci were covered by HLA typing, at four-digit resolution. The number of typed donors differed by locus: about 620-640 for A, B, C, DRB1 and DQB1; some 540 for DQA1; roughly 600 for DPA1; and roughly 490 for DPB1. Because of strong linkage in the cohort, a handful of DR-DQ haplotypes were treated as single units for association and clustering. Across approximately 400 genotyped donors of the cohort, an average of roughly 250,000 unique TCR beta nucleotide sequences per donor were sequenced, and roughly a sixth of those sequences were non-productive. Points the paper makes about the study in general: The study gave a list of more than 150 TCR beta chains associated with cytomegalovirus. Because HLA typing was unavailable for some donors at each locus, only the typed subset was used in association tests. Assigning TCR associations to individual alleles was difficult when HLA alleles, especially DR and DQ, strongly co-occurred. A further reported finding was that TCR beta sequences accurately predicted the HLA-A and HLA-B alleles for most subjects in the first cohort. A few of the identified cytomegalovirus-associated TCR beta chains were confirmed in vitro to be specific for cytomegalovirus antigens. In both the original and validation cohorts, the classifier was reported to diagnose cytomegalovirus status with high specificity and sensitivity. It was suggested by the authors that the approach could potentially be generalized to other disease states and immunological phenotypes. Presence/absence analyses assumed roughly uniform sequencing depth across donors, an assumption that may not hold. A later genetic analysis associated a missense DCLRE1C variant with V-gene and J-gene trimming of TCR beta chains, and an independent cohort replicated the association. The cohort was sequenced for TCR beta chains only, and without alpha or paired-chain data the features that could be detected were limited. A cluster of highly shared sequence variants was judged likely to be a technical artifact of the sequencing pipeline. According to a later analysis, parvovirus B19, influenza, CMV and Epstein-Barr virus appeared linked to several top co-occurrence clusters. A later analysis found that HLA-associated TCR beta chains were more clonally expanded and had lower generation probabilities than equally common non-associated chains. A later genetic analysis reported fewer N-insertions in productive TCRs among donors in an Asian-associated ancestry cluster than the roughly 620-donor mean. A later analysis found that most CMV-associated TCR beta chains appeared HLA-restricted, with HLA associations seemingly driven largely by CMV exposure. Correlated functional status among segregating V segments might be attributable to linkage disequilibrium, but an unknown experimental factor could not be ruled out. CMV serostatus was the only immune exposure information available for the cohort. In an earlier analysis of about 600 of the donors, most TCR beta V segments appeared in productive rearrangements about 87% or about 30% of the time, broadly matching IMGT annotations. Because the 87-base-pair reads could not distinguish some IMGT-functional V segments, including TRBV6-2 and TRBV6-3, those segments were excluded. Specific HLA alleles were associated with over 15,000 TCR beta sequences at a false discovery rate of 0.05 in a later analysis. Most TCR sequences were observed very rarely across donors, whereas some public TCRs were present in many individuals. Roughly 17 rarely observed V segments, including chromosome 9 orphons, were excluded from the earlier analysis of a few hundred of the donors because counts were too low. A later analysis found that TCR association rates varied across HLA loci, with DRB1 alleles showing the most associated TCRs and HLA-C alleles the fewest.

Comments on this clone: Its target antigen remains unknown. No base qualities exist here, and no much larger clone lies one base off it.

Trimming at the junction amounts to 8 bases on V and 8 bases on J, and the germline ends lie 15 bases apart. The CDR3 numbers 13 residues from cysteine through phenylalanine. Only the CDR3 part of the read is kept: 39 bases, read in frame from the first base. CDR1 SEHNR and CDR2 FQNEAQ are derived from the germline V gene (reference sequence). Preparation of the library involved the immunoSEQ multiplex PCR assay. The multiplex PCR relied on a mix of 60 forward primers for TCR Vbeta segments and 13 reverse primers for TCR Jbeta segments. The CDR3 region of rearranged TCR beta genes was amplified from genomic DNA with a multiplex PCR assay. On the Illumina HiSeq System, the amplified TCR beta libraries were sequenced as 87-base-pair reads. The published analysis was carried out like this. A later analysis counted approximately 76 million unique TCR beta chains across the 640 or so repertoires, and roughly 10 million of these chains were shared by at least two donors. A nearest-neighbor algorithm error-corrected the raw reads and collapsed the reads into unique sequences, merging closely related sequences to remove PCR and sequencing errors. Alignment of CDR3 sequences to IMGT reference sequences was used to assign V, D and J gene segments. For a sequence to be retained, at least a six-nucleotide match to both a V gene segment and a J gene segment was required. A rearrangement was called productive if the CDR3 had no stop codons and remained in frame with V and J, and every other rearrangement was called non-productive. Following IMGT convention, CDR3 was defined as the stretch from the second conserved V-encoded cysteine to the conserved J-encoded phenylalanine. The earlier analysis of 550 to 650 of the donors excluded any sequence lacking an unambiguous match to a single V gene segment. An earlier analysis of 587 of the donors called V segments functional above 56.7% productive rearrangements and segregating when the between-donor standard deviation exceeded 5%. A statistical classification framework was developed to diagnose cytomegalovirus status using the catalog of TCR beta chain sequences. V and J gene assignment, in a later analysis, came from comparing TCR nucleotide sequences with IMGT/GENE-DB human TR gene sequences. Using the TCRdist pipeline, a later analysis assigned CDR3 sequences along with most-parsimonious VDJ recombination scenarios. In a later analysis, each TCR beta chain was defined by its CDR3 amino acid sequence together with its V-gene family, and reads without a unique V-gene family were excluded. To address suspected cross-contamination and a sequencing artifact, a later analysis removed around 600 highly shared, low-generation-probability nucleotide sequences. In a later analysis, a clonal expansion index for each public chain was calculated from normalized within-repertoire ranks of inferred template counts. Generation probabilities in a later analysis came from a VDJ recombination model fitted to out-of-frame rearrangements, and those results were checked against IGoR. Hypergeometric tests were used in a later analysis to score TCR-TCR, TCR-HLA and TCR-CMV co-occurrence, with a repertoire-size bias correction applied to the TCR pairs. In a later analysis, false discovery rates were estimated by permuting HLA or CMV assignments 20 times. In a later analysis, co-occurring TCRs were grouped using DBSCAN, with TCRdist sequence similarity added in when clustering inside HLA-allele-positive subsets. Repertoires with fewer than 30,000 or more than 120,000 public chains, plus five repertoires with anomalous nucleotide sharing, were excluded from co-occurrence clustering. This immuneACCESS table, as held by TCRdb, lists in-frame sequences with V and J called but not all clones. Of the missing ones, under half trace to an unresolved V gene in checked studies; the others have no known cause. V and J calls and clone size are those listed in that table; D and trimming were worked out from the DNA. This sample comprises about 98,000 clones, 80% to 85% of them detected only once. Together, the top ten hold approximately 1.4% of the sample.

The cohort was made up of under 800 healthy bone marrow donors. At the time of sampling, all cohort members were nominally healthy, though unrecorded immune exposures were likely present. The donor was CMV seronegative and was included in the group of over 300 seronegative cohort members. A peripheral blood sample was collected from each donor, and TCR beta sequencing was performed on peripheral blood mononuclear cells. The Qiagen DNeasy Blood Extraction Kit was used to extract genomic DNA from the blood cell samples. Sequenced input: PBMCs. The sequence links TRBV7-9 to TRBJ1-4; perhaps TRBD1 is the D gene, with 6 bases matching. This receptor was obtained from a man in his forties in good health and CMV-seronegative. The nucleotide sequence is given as TGTGCCAGCGGACCGGGACATCGGGAAAAACTGTTTTTT. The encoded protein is CASGPGHREKLFF. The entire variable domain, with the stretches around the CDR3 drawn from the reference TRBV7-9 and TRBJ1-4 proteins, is DTGVSQNPRHKITKRGQNVTFRCDPISEHNRLYWYRQTLGQGPEFLTYFQNEAQLEKSRLLSDRFSAERPKGSFSTLEIQRTEQGDSAMYLCASGPGHREKLFFGSGTQLSVL.